The TCR beta chain described here comes from a study of blood T cell repertoires in COVID-19. Turning to the study itself: The United States, Italy and Spain were the sources of the acute and convalescent COVID-19 samples. T cells, B-cell-depleted T cells, or PBMCs supplied cDNA or gDNA.

Trimming took 0 bases from V and 6 from J; bases not matched to a gene: 13. Germline lookup yields CDR1 MNHEY and CDR2 SMNVEV (reference sequence). This CDR3 region has 18 residues. The table came from immunoSEQ multiplex PCR; TCRdb's copy has only in-frame clones and leaves some out. The sample consists of 400,000 to 550,000 clones, more than 85% of them appearing once. This sequence joins TRBV27 and TRBJ2-3; 9 bases fit TRBD2. Specimen: peripheral blood. The sequence was collected from a woman aged 25 to 39 with acute or convalescent COVID-19. Written as DNA, the CDR3 is TGTGCCAGCAGTTTATCGAAGGGGACTAGCAAAGTCGGGGATACGCAGTATTTT. Translating it yields CASSLSKGTSKVGDTQYF.